These 26 T cell receptor beta chains were all obtained from the same sample, sequenced in a study of identical twins. From the 5' RACE reads, TCRdb called clonotypes with MiXCR, one entry per CDR3 protein. The data show 650,000 to 800,000 distinct CDR3 sequences, 8.5% to 9.5% seen once. These sequences were also reported in another study, on yellow fever vaccine responses in identical twins.

Sequencing input: PBMCs. The receptors originated from a woman under 30 in good health.

The chain couples TRBV4-1 to TRBJ1-5; a possible D gene is TRBD1 (5 bases). The CDR3 contains 15 residues. The V and J ends lost 0 bases and 0 bases respectively, with 6 bases between them. Per the germline V gene, CDR1 is MGHRA and CDR2 is YSYEKL. The CDR3 DNA reads as TGCGCCAGCAGCCAAGAGGACAATAGCAATCAGCCCCAGCATTTT. Translation: CASSQEDNSNQPQHF.

The chain recombines TRBV29-1 with TRBJ2-7, with 7 positions matching TRBD1. The J segment lost 3 bases and the V segment lost 6 bases, leaving 5 bases of the junction unmatched. The CDR3 consists of 12 residues. Germline values: CDR1 SQVTM, CDR2 ANQGSEA. CDR3 sequence: CSVGQIDYEQYF. DNA of the CDR3: TGCAGCGTGGGACAGATAGACTACGAGCAGTACTTC.

The rearrangement uses TRBV10-3 and TRBJ1-6, with a possible D match to TRBD1 (5 bases). The CDR3 extends over 16 amino acids. Trimming stripped 8 bases from V and 6 bases from J, with 20 bases between. Per the germline V gene, CDR1 is ENHRY and CDR2 is SYGVKD. The DNA of the CDR3 is TGTGCCATCCGCGGGGGGGAGGGCCGAGGTAATTCACCCCTCCACTTT. Its translation: CAIRGGEGRGNSPLHF.

In its sample, this clonotype was seen many times. This sequence joins TRBV28 and TRBJ1-2; no clear D. The CDR3 spans 12 residues. CDR1 MDHEN and CDR2 SYDVKM come from the germline V gene. V dropped 10 bases and J dropped 7 bases, with 16 bases sitting between them. CDR3 nucleotides: TGTGCCAACTACTTAAGTGGAGTTGGCTACACCTTC. Protein product: CANYLSGVGYTF.

This clonotype has a handful of counts. The V call is TRBV11-3, the J call TRBJ2-2, with TRBD2 as a possible D gene (7 bases). The CDR3 is made up of 15 amino acids. The V end lost 5 bases, the J end lost 6 bases, and 16 bases lay between the germline ends. Germline lookup yields CDR1 SGHNT and CDR2 YENEEA. The CDR3 DNA reads TGTGCCAGCAGCCCCAGGGGCGGGAGCTCCGGGGAGCTGTTTTTT. As protein: CASSPRGGSSGELFF. Combining the CDR3 with reference TRBV11-3 and TRBJ2-2 gives the whole variable domain EAGVVQSPRYKIIEKKQPVAFWCNPISGHNTLYWYLQNLGQGPELLIRYENEEAVDDSQLPKDRFSAERLKGVDSTLKIQPAELGDSAVYLCASSPRGGSSGELFFGEGSRLTVL.

V is TRBV5-5 and J is TRBJ2-2; D is undetermined. V was trimmed by 5 bases and J by 4 bases, leaving 12 bases between them. The CDR3 length is 14 residues. Germline CDR1 is SGHKS and CDR2 is YYEKEE (reference sequence). CDR3 region: CASSTTESTGELFF. The CDR3 coding sequence is TGTGCCAGCAGTACAACCGAGAGCACCGGGGAGCTGTTTTTT.

This chain connects TRBV4-1 to TRBJ2-1, with TRBD1 matching over 10 bases. V lost 2 bases, J lost 5 bases, and 9 bases stayed unmatched. CDR1 is MGHRA, CDR2 YSYEKL, per germline. The CDR3 length is 17 residues. CDR3 DNA: TGCGCCAGCAGCCAACTTATCGGACAGGGGGGACACAATGAGCAGTTCTTC. Encoded protein: CASSQLIGQGGHNEQFF.

The CDR3 protein is CASSYSSGWEQFF. In DNA, the CDR3 is TGTGCCAGCAGTTACTCTAGCGGGTGGGAGCAGTTCTTC. The chain recombines TRBV6-2 or TRBV6-3 with TRBJ2-1; TRBD2 matches 7 bases. CDR3 size: 13 residues. V lost 0 bases, J lost 10 bases, and 3 bases stayed unmatched. In germline, CDR1 is MNHEY, CDR2 SVGEGT.

A few counts support this clonotype. The V and J genes are TRBV7-9 and TRBJ2-7, with 7 bases matching TRBD1. Germline V CDR1 and CDR2: SEHNR, FQNEAQ (reference sequence). The CDR3 is 15 residues long. V lost 4 bases and J lost 1; bases outside the gene matches: 7. The DNA of the CDR3 is TGTGCCAGCAGCTACCGGGACAGTAATTCCTACGAGCAGTACTTC. As protein: CASSYRDSNSYEQYF.

A few counts support this clonotype. The chain combines TRBV3-1 with TRBJ2-1; the D is unclear. The CDR3 consists of 15 residues. Per the germline V gene, CDR1 is LGHDT and CDR2 is YNNKEL (reference sequence). Trimming removed 0 bases from V and 5 bases from J, with 11 bases in between. CDR3 nucleotide sequence: TGTGCCAGCAGCCAAGAGGAGCGTCCTAACAATGAGCAGTTCTTC. This translates into CASSQEERPNNEQFF.

This clonotype occurred many times. The chain recombines TRBV10-3 with TRBJ2-7, with a tentative D call TRBD1 (6 bases). This CDR3 contains 14 residues. Germline V gene sequence: CDR1 ENHRY, CDR2 SYGVKD. V was shortened by 4 bases and J by 2 bases, with 12 bases between the two germline ends. The CDR3 nucleotides read TGTGCCATCAGTGGAGGGGACACAACCTACGAGCAGTACTTC. Its protein is CAISGGDTTYEQYF.

V is TRBV20-1 and J is TRBJ2-7; 9 nucleotides match TRBD2. CDR1 and CDR2 from the germline V gene are DFQATT and SNEGSKA (reference sequence). The CDR3 totals 15 residues. Unmatched junction bases numbered 6, after V lost 0 bases and J lost 3 bases. In nucleotides, the CDR3 is TGCAGTGCTAGAGACTCTAGCGGGGCGGTCTACGAGCAGTACTTC. It encodes CSARDSSGAVYEQYF.

This clonotype was detected a few times. V is TRBV7-2 and J is TRBJ1-1, with a tentative D call TRBD1 (6 bases). Germline V gene sequence: CDR1 SGHTA, CDR2 FQGNSA. V was cut by 4 bases and J by 3 bases, with 15 bases left in between. This CDR3 region has 15 residues. CDR3 residues: CASSYIRQVDTEAFF. CDR3 bases: TGTGCCAGCAGCTATATAAGACAGGTGGACACTGAAGCTTTCTTT.

This CDR3 is CAISEGGLSSYGYTF. In DNA form, the CDR3 reads TGTGCCATCAGTGAAGGGGGCCTCTCCAGCTATGGCTACACCTTC. The chain combines TRBV10-3 with TRBJ1-2, with TRBD1 matching over 7 bases. CDR1 is ENHRY and CDR2 is SYGVKD in the germline V gene. The CDR3 totals 15 residues. The trim removed 3 bases at V and 4 bases at J, leaving 8 bases unmatched.

This clonotype was counted ten times or more. V and J are TRBV3-1 and TRBJ2-7, with 8 nucleotides matching TRBD2. V shed 5 bases and J 1 base; nucleotides not matched to a gene: 13. Germline CDR1 is LGHDT and CDR2 is YNNKEL (reference sequence). The CDR3 loop spans 17 amino acids. CDR3 nucleotides: TGTGCCAGCAGCACGCGGGTCCAGCGGGGGAGTTCCTACGAGCAGTACTTC. It yields the protein CASSTRVQRGSSYEQYF.

The chain links TRBV28 to TRBJ2-1; TRBD2 aligns across 10 bases. The V gene's germline CDR1 is MDHEN and CDR2 SYDVKM. CDR3 length: 13 residues. V shed 8 bases and J 5 bases; nucleotides not matched to a gene: 3. CDR3 sequence: CASGLAVHNEQFF. CDR3 bases: TGTGCCAGCGGACTAGCGGTTCACAATGAGCAGTTCTTC.

This clonotype was seen at least ten times. The chain employs TRBV3-1 and TRBJ2-7; weak D call: TRBD1 (7 bases). The CDR3 runs 14 residues. CDR1 and CDR2 (germline): LGHDT, YNNKEL (reference sequence). V lost 2 bases, J lost 5 bases, and 13 bases lay in between. CDR3 protein: CASSQRGGGDEQYF. The CDR3 DNA is TGTGCCAGCAGCCAAAGAGGAGGGGGCGACGAGCAGTACTTC.

This chain connects TRBV28 to TRBJ1-5; 7 bases match TRBD1. The trim removed 8 bases at V and 4 bases at J, leaving 8 bases unmatched. From germline, CDR1 is MDHEN and CDR2 SYDVKM. The CDR3 spans 14 residues. The CDR3 sequence: CASEETGRNQPQHF. The CDR3 DNA reads as TGTGCCAGCGAGGAGACAGGGAGAAATCAGCCCCAGCATTTT.

This clonotype has more than one count but fewer than ten. The chain recombines TRBV12-3 or TRBV12-4 with TRBJ2-1, with D unclear. This CDR3 has 13 residues. V lost 4 bases to trimming and J lost 6 bases, with 10 bases between them. The CDR3 DNA reads TGTGCCAGCAGTTCGGACCCCAGCAATGAGCAGTTCTTC. Protein: CASSSDPSNEQFF.

The gene calls are TRBV5-1 and TRBJ2-7, with D possibly TRBD2 on 6 matching bases. CDR1 and CDR2 from the germline V gene are SGHRS and YFSETQ. V lost 3 bases, J lost 0 bases, and 13 bases lay in between. The CDR3 contains 15 residues. CDR3 sequence (DNA): TGCGCCAGCAGCTGGCGGGACGGAAGCTCCTACGAGCAGTACTTC. As protein: CASSWRDGSSYEQYF.

This clonotype was detected a few times. This CDR3 reads CASSFGEAPLHF. The CDR3 DNA reads as TGTGCCAGCAGTTTCGGTGAGGCACCCCTCCACTTT. The chain combines TRBV12-3 or TRBV12-4 with TRBJ1-6, with D unclear. Deletions cut 3 bases from V and 11 bases from J, with 8 bases between. The CDR3 consists of 12 residues.

This clonotype appeared a few times. The chain is built from TRBV2 and TRBJ1-1, with D unresolved. Per the germline V gene, CDR1 is SNHLY and CDR2 is FYNNEI. The V end lost 4 bases, the J end lost 8 bases, and 8 bases lay between the germline ends. The CDR3 sequence is 11 residues long. The CDR3 region is CASSGSLEAFF. As DNA, the CDR3 is TGTGCCAGCAGTGGGAGCCTAGAAGCTTTCTTT.

This clonotype was found many times. The J gene is TRBJ2-7, the V gene TRBV4-1; D call uncertain. Trimming took 0 bases from V and 4 from J, leaving 19 bases between them. The CDR3 sequence is 17 residues long. CDR1 and CDR2 from the germline V gene are MGHRA and YSYEKL. The CDR3 loop reads CASSQEPVLRQTYEQYF. CDR3 sequence (DNA): TGCGCCAGCAGCCAAGAGCCAGTTCTGAGGCAGACGTACGAGCAGTACTTC.

This clonotype turned up a few times. The V call is TRBV28, the J call TRBJ2-6; no firm D call. The germline CDR1 and CDR2 sequences are MDHEN and SYDVKM. With 5 bases removed from V and 4 bases from J, the gap between germline ends came to 15 bases. The CDR3 totals 16 residues. CDR3 residues: CASSIDGRKGANVLTF. The CDR3 DNA reads as TGTGCCAGCAGTATAGACGGACGGAAAGGGGCCAACGTCCTGACTTTC.

This clonotype was recorded at least ten times. The rearrangement links TRBV12-3 or TRBV12-4 to TRBJ1-1; a weak D match, TRBD1 (5 bases). CDR3 length: 13 residues. V was pared by 5 bases and J by 1 base, with 8 bases between. The CDR3 DNA follows: TGTGCCAGCAGTACCGGGGGGAACACTGAAGCTTTCTTT. Its protein is CASSTGGNTEAFF.

The V and J genes are TRBV12-5 and TRBJ2-3; D gene unclear. V dropped 5 bases and J dropped 2 bases, with 8 bases sitting between them. The germline V gene encodes CDR1 LGHNT and CDR2 FRNRAP. The length of the CDR3 is 13 residues. The CDR3 DNA reads TGTGCTAGTGGTCCCGACTCCACAGATACGCAGTATTTT. This translates into CASGPDSTDTQYF.